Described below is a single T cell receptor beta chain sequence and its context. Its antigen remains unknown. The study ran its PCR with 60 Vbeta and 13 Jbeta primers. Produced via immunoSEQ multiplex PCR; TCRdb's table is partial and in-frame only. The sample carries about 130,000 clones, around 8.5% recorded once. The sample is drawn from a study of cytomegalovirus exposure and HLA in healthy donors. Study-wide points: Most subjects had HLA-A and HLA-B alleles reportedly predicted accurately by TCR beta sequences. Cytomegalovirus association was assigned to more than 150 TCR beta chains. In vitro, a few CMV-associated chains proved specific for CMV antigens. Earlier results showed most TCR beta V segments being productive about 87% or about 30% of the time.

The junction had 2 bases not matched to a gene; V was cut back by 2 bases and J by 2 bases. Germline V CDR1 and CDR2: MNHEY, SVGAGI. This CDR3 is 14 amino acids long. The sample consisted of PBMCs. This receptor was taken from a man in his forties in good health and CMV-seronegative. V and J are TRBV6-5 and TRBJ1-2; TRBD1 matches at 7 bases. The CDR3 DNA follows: TGTGCCAGCAGTTACGACAGGGTAAACTATGGCTACACCTTC. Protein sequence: CASSYDRVNYGYTF.